The 3 T cell receptor beta chains below come from one sample, sequenced in a study of blood T cells in healthy people across ages. Combining a sample-barcoded 5' primer with a J-beta primer mix, a second PCR ran for roughly 7 to 12 cycles. In TCRdb, the 5' RACE reads were re-called with MiXCR into one record per CDR3 protein. The sample shows 800,000 to 950,000 distinct CDR3 sequences, 36% of them seen only once. Sample: blood. These receptors were taken from a man between 18 and 35 years old in good health.

Turning to this clonotype: Given a much more abundant clone one base away, this may be a read error. The chain carries TRBV5-5 and TRBJ2-7; no definite D call. CDR3 size: 15 residues. Germline V gene lookup returns CDR1 SGHKS and CDR2 YYEKEE (reference sequence). CDR3 bases: TGTGCCAACAGCCCGGGCCAGAAGAGATCCTACGAGCAGTACTTC. Its protein product is CANSPGQKRSYEQYF.

This clonotype appeared a single time. The chain carries TRBV4-1 and TRBJ2-3, with TRBD2 matching 8 bases. Germline CDR1 MGHRA, CDR2 YSYEKL. The CDR3 has 17 amino acids. This CDR3 reads CTGSQGGGRLSTDTQYF. CDR3 nucleotides: TGCACCGGCAGCCAAGGCGGGGGGCGACTTAGCACAGATACGCAGTATTTT.

This sequence joins TRBV7-3 and TRBJ2-3; no firm D call. Germline assignment: CDR1 SGHTA and CDR2 FQGTGA. This CDR3 contains 14 residues. The V end was cut by 5 bases, the J end by 3 bases, with 12 bases between. The CDR3 DNA reads TGTGCCAGCAGCCTAGGTTCATGGACAGATACGCAGTATTTT. Translated: CASSLGSWTDTQYF.